This section outlines one TCR beta chain sequence together with its context. This sample is part of a study of blood T cell repertoires in COVID-19. Study information: The United States, Italy and Spain supplied acute and convalescent COVID-19 samples. T cells, B-cell-depleted T cells, or PBMCs supplied cDNA or gDNA.

Germline V gene data show CDR1 as LGHNA and CDR2 as YNFKEQ. V lost 0 bases and J 1 base, leaving 13 bases between the germline ends. This CDR3 region has 17 residues. Original handling: Reference gene primer amplification in the assay estimated nucleated cell counts. Clones were sequenced by immunoSEQ multiplex PCR, and TCRdb holds only the in-frame ones, with some missing. The DNA was the basis for D and trimming; V, J and clone size are from that table. This table has 400,000 or so clones, 85% to 90% appearing once. This sequence was found in a human donor in a cohort sampled during active COVID-19. This chain joins TRBV4-2 and TRBJ1-3; possible D gene TRBD1, 5 bases. Sequencing was performed on peripheral blood. As DNA, the CDR3 is TGTGCCAGCAGCCAAGATCGAAGGGGAGGTTCTGGAAACACCATATATTTT. Translating gives CASSQDRRGGSGNTIYF.